This T cell receptor beta chain was observed in a study of breast tumors, draining lymph nodes, adjacent tissues. This clonotype has just a few counts. TCRdb processed the multiplex PCR reads anew with MiXCR; each CDR3 protein has one entry. The sample has 15,000 to 20,000 distinct CDR3 sequences; under 70% are singletons. CDR3 length: 14 residues. V was cut by 0 bases and J by 10 bases, with 14 bases left in between. Germline loops: CDR1 SGDLS, CDR2 YYNGEE. What was sequenced was tumor-adjacent breast tissue. This TCR derives from a female donor with breast cancer. Some clones in this sample may be carry-over from other donors' samples. The rearrangement links TRBV9 to TRBJ2-1, with D possibly being TRBD2 (5 bases). DNA of the CDR3: TGTGCCAGCAGCGTAGGGGTAAAGGGAGCGGAGCAGTTCTTC. Protein sequence: CASSVGVKGAEQFF.